This T cell receptor (beta chain) stems from a study of blood T cell repertoires in COVID-19. Study-level background: Both acute and convalescent COVID-19 samples were obtained from the United States, Italy and Spain. The analysed material was cDNA or gDNA that came from T cells, B-cell-depleted T cells, or PBMCs.

In the case of this clone: At one end the junction does not follow the germline gene, possibly because of a read error.

CDR3 length: 14 amino acids. CDR1 is SNHLY, CDR2 FYNNEI, per germline. Original data processing: Amplification with reference gene primers provided the estimates of nucleated cell counts. Sequenced by immunoSEQ multiplex PCR; TCRdb stores in-frame clones only, minus some. Clonal size and the V and J genes are those of that table, whereas D and trimming came from the DNA. The sample contains some 100,000 clones, almost 90% of which appear only once. The chain couples TRBV2 to TRBJ2-7; 7 nucleotides agree with TRBD1. Input material: peripheral blood. The clonotype originates from an older woman with acute or convalescent COVID-19. The CDR3 spells CASREGTVSYEQYF. DNA of the CDR3: TGTGCCAGCAGGGAAGGGACAGTCTCCTACGAGCAGTACTTC.